The 30 T cell receptor beta chains below all came from one sample that was sequenced in a study of patients and donors after allogeneic stem cell transplantation. MiXCR, run by TCRdb on the RT-PCR reads, gives a single entry per CDR3 protein. Among about 200,000 distinct CDR3 sequences, over 30% were seen once, and the ten largest hold 11%. Sequencing was carried out using blood, either unsorted or a sorted T cell fraction (not recorded which). Receptor source: a human donor who was either an allogeneic HSCT recipient or a stem cell or donor lymphocyte infusion donor (not recorded which). It is not recorded whose cells these are; they may come from a transplant donor.

This clonotype was detected only a few times. The CDR3 loop is CASSQLVGNTIYF. For the CDR3, the DNA is TGCGCCAGCAGCCAATTAGTAGGAAACACCATATATTTT. J is TRBJ1-3 and V is TRBV4-1, with unresolved D. In germline, CDR1 is MGHRA, CDR2 YSYEKL. This CDR3 has 13 amino acids. V lost 2 bases and J lost 4, with 6 bases in between.

V and J are TRBV10-3 and TRBJ1-6, with unresolved D. Germline lookup yields CDR1 ENHRY and CDR2 SYGVKD. Trimming shortened V by 4 bases and J by 7 bases, and 20 bases separated the two germline ends. This CDR3 spans 17 amino acids. The CDR3 loop is CAISAYLRGPGNSPLHF. CDR3 DNA sequence: TGTGCCATCAGTGCTTACTTGCGTGGCCCGGGAAATTCACCCCTCCACTTT.

The chain combines TRBV14 with TRBJ1-2; weak D call: TRBD1 (6 bases). The CDR3 covers 15 residues. V lost 4 bases, J lost 3 bases, and 15 bases lay in between. Per the germline V gene, CDR1 is SGHDN and CDR2 is FVKESK. The CDR3 sequence is CASSPKWTVHYGYTF. The DNA of the CDR3 is TGTGCCAGCAGCCCCAAATGGACAGTCCACTATGGCTACACCTTC.

This clonotype came up a few times. The J gene is TRBJ1-2, the V gene TRBV20-1; D uncertain. Germline V gene data show CDR1 as DFQATT and CDR2 as SNEGSKA (reference sequence). This CDR3 comprises 11 residues. V was shortened by 0 bases and J by 9 bases, with 8 bases between the two germline ends. The CDR3 nucleotides read TGCAGTGCTAGAGATGGGATCCGCTACACCTTC. Its translation is CSARDGIRYTF.

This clonotype showed up just a few times. The V gene is TRBV11-1, the J gene TRBJ1-1; 10 bases agree with TRBD1. V lost 4 bases to trimming and J lost 8 bases; unmatched junction nucleotides: 16. The CDR3 has 17 amino acids. Germline loops: CDR1 SGHAT, CDR2 FQDESV (reference sequence). Here the CDR3 reads CASSYRGPGTGEREAFF. Here the CDR3 DNA reads TGTGCCAGCAGCTATAGGGGCCCCGGGACAGGGGAGCGGGAAGCTTTCTTT.

V is TRBV3-1 and J is TRBJ1-1; tentative D call: TRBD1 (6 bases). The CDR3 covers 15 residues. Trimming pared 0 bases from V and 6 bases from J, leaving 14 bases between. Germline-derived CDR1 and CDR2 are LGHDT and YNNKEL (reference sequence). CDR3 sequence: CASSQESAPGAEAFF. CDR3 DNA sequence: TGTGCCAGCAGCCAAGAATCGGCCCCAGGGGCTGAAGCTTTCTTT.

The chain has TRBV29-1 and TRBJ2-1; D perhaps matches TRBD2 (5 bases). Trimming stripped 6 bases from V and 0 bases from J, with 9 bases between. Germline V gene data show CDR1 as SQVTM and CDR2 as ANQGSEA. This CDR3 region has 13 residues. The CDR3 bases are TGCAGCGTGGCGACTATCTCCTACAATGAGCAGTTCTTC. Translating gives CSVATISYNEQFF.

This clonotype was detected a few times. The V gene is TRBV25-1, the J gene TRBJ1-1; 9 bases agree with TRBD1. The CDR3 contains 15 residues. V lost 4 bases to trimming and J lost 3 bases; unmatched junction nucleotides: 6. Germline CDR1 reads MGHDK; CDR2 reads SYGVNS. In DNA, the CDR3 is TGTGCCAGCAGTGTCTTGACAGGGGGGGACACTGAAGCTTTCTTT. Protein: CASSVLTGGDTEAFF.

The gene calls are TRBV5-5 and TRBJ2-1, with D tentatively TRBD1 (6 bases). The CDR3 contains 15 residues. Trimming stripped 2 bases from V and 7 bases from J, with 16 bases between. CDR1 and CDR2 (germline): SGHKS, YYEKEE (reference sequence). CDR3 region: CASSFLLTGQNEQFF. The DNA for the CDR3 is TGTGCCAGCAGCTTTCTTCTGACAGGACAGAATGAGCAGTTCTTC.

The rearrangement joins TRBV12-3 or TRBV12-4 to TRBJ2-5, with D perhaps given as TRBD1 or TRBD2 (5 bases each). This CDR3 has 13 residues. V gave up 1 base and J gave up 4 bases, with 7 bases separating them. For the CDR3, the DNA is TGTGCCAGCAGTTTAGAGGGGACAGAGACCCAGTACTTC. Translated: CASSLEGTETQYF.

V and J are TRBV24-1 and TRBJ2-3; unclear D gene. The V gene's germline CDR1 is KGHDR and CDR2 SFDVKD. The CDR3 has 14 residues. The germline V and J ends were trimmed by 5 bases and 4 bases, with 12 bases remaining between them. CDR3 sequence reads: CATSGDVGADTQYF. The DNA for the CDR3 is TGTGCCACCAGTGGCGATGTCGGCGCAGATACGCAGTATTTT.

The J gene is TRBJ2-7, the V gene TRBV9; 9 bases are a match to TRBD1. Germline-derived CDR1 and CDR2 are SGDLS and YYNGEE. This CDR3 has 15 residues. Unmatched junction bases numbered 4, after V lost 1 base and J lost 2 bases. The DNA of the CDR3 is TGTGCCAGCAGCGTAACGGGACAGGGCGCCTACGAGCAGTACTTC. This translates into CASSVTGQGAYEQYF.

V and J are TRBV6-6 and TRBJ1-5, with D tentatively TRBD1 (6 bases). The CDR3 is 17 amino acids. V was pared by 2 bases and J by 2 bases, with 16 bases between. Germline CDR1 MNHNY, CDR2 SVGAGI (reference sequence). DNA for the CDR3: TGTGCCAGCAGTTACCCCCACAGGGATGGGGGCAATCAGCCCCAGCATTTT. Translated, it gives CASSYPHRDGGNQPQHF.

V is TRBV20-1 and J is TRBJ2-2; the D is unclear. The V and J ends lost 0 bases and 2 bases respectively, with 13 bases between them. CDR1 is DFQATT and CDR2 is SNEGSKA in the germline V gene (reference sequence). The CDR3 extends over 16 amino acids. This CDR3 is CSARDFVLPNTGELFF. The CDR3 nucleotides are TGCAGTGCTAGAGATTTTGTCCTGCCAAACACCGGGGAGCTGTTTTTT.

This clonotype appeared a few times. This chain uses TRBV6-6 with TRBJ1-3, with D possibly being TRBD1 (6 bases). Per germline, CDR1 MNHNY and CDR2 SVGAGI (reference sequence). The CDR3 is 16 amino acids. The V and J ends lost 4 bases and 5 bases respectively, with 18 bases between them. DNA of the CDR3: TGTGCCAGCAGTTCCACCGGGGGGCATAGAAGAAACACCATATATTTT. Protein sequence: CASSSTGGHRRNTIYF.

This clonotype has a handful of counts. The chain is built from TRBV7-9 and TRBJ1-4, with D maybe TRBD1 (5 bases). CDR1 is SEHNR and CDR2 is FQNEAQ in the germline V gene (reference sequence). With 5 bases removed from V and 5 bases from J, the gap between germline ends came to 12 bases. CDR3 length equals 14 residues. The CDR3 protein is CASSVNRLNEKLFF. The CDR3 DNA follows: TGTGCCAGCAGCGTAAACAGGTTAAATGAAAAACTGTTTTTT.

There are a few counts of this clonotype. As DNA, the CDR3 is TGTGCCAGTAGTCTTGGACCGATGAGCAATCAGCCCCAGCATTTT. Translated, it gives CASSLGPMSNQPQHF. The V call is TRBV19, the J call TRBJ1-5; unclear D gene. V lost 5 bases, J lost 1 base, and 12 bases lay in between. The CDR3 runs to 15 residues. CDR1 is LNHDA, CDR2 SQIVND, per germline (reference sequence).

V is TRBV6-6 and J is TRBJ1-6; 7 nucleotides align to TRBD1. J gave up 11 bases and V 6 bases, and 10 bases lay outside the gene matches. This CDR3 has 14 residues. Germline V CDR1 and CDR2: MNHNY, SVGAGI (reference sequence). In nucleotides, the CDR3 is TGTGCCAGCAGATTTGACAGGGCGAGGCCACCCCTCCACTTT. Translating it yields CASRFDRARPPLHF.

This chain joins TRBV12-3 or TRBV12-4 and TRBJ2-5, with a tentative D call TRBD2 (6 bases). V was trimmed by 5 bases and J by 5 bases, leaving 18 bases between them. This CDR3 contains 15 residues. The CDR3 nucleotides are TGTGCCAGCAGTCCCCACCGACTTGGAGGGGAGACCCAGTACTTC. It yields the protein CASSPHRLGGETQYF.

The rearrangement joins TRBV28 to TRBJ2-5; D remains unclear. V gave up 6 bases and J gave up 1 base, with 9 bases separating them. Germline V CDR1 and CDR2: MDHEN, SYDVKM. The CDR3 covers 13 residues. The CDR3 DNA follows: TGTGCCAGCAGAGCTAACTTCCAAGAGACCCAGTACTTC. It specifies CASRANFQETQYF.

The rearrangement links TRBV28 to TRBJ1-5, with D uncertain. CDR3 size: 15 residues. V was cut by 8 bases and J by 0 bases, with 14 bases left in between. Looked up from germline, CDR1 is MDHEN and CDR2 is SYDVKM. CDR3 in amino acids: CASHLPGDSNQPQHF. The CDR3 DNA sequence: TGTGCCAGCCACCTTCCCGGGGATAGCAATCAGCCCCAGCATTTT.

The chain recombines TRBV4-2 with TRBJ1-5; D possibly corresponds to TRBD1 (6 bases). The CDR3 sequence is 12 residues long. Germline V gene sequence: CDR1 LGHNA, CDR2 YNFKEQ. V was clipped by 6 bases and J by 9 bases, with 12 bases between them. The DNA for the CDR3 is TGTGCCAGCAGGACAGGCCAAGGGCCCCAGCATTTT. It translates to CASRTGQGPQHF.

The rearrangement uses TRBV5-1 and TRBJ2-3; the match to TRBD1 covers 8 bases. The CDR3 is 14 amino acids. Per the germline V gene, CDR1 is SGHRS and CDR2 is YFSETQ. With 4 bases clipped from V and 4 bases from J, the junction kept 5 bases outside the gene matches. This CDR3 is CASSLGQASDTQYF. CDR3 nucleotide sequence: TGCGCCAGCAGCCTGGGACAGGCTTCAGATACGCAGTATTTT. Combining the CDR3 with reference TRBV5-1 and TRBJ2-3 gives the whole variable domain KAGVTQTPRYLIKTRGQQVTLSCSPISGHRSVSWYQQTPGQGLQFLFEYFSETQRNKGNFPGRFSGRQFSNSRSEMNVSTLELGDSALYLCASSLGQASDTQYFGPGTRLTVL.

This rearrangement joins TRBV15 to TRBJ1-3; no firm D call. The CDR3 is made up of 13 amino acids. V gave up 1 base and J gave up 4 bases, with 5 bases separating them. Germline V gives CDR1 LNHNV, CDR2 YYDKDF (reference sequence). The CDR3 here is CATSRGQGNTIYF. CDR3 sequence (DNA): TGTGCCACCAGCAGAGGACAAGGAAACACCATATATTTT.

This sequence joins TRBV15 and TRBJ2-3; 10 positions match TRBD2. The ends lost 2 bases at V and 3 bases at J; junction bases unmatched: 5. The CDR3 runs to 16 residues. Germline CDR1 and CDR2: LNHNV and YYDKDF (reference sequence). The CDR3 nucleotides read TGTGCCACCAGCAGAAGACCGGGACTAGCGACAGATACGCAGTATTTT. Amino acids: CATSRRPGLATDTQYF.

This clonotype has more than one count but fewer than ten. The chain combines TRBV28 with TRBJ2-1; D might be TRBD1 (5 bases). CDR1 and CDR2 from the germline V gene are MDHEN and SYDVKM. CDR3 size: 13 residues. The germline V and J ends were trimmed by 2 bases and 4 bases, with 6 bases remaining between them. The CDR3 protein is CASSLQGYNEQFF. The DNA of the CDR3 is TGTGCCAGCAGTTTACAGGGATACAATGAGCAGTTCTTC. The whole variable domain, filled in from reference TRBV28 and TRBJ2-1, reads DVKVTQSSRYLVKRTGEKVFLECVQDMDHENMFWYRQDPGLGLRLIYFSYDVKMKEKGDIPEGYSVSREKKERFSLILESASTNQTSMYLCASSLQGYNEQFFGPGTRLTVL.

This clonotype was counted a few times. The chain joins TRBV27 to TRBJ1-6; TRBD1 might be the D (6 bases). The V gene lost 7 bases and the J gene lost 5 bases, with 12 bases spanning the gap. Germline CDR1 MNHEY, CDR2 SMNVEV (reference sequence). There are 14 residues in the CDR3. This CDR3 reads CASTLRGNNSPLHF. Here the CDR3 DNA reads TGTGCCAGCACCCTGAGGGGGAATAATTCACCCCTCCACTTT.

This clonotype was detected only a few times. This rearrangement joins TRBV6-2 or TRBV6-3 to TRBJ2-1, with TRBD1 as a possible D gene (6 bases). CDR1 is MNHEY and CDR2 is SVGEGT in the germline V gene. This CDR3 has 15 amino acids. Between the trimmed V and J ends, which lost 4 bases and 1 base, there was a span of 11 bases. As DNA, the CDR3 is TGTGCCAGCAGTTCACAGGGTGCGTCCTACAATGAGCAGTTCTTC. Protein: CASSSQGASYNEQFF.

This clonotype was seen a few times. This chain uses TRBV6-2 or TRBV6-3 with TRBJ1-5; 10 bases fit TRBD1. Germline CDR1 and CDR2: MNHEY and SVGEGT. The CDR3 is made up of 14 amino acids. The V and J ends lost 2 bases and 8 bases, in that order; junction bases with no gene match: 3. The CDR3 DNA is TGTGCCAGCAGTTACCGAGGACAGGGGGAGCCCCAGCATTTT. This sequence encodes CASSYRGQGEPQHF.

The V and J genes are TRBV7-9 and TRBJ1-2, with a weak D call TRBD1 (6 bases). The CDR3 consists of 15 residues. With 1 base removed from V and 4 bases from J, the gap between germline ends came to 13 bases. Germline assignment: CDR1 SEHNR and CDR2 FQNEAQ (reference sequence). The CDR3 loop is CASSLGRLGAYGYTF. The CDR3 DNA sequence: TGTGCCAGCAGCTTAGGGAGGCTGGGGGCCTATGGCTACACCTTC.